The 22 T cell receptor beta chains listed next were all sequenced from one sample in a study of T cell repertoires in cytomegalovirus infection (dated by TCRdb to between 2017 and 2020). Sequenced on an Illumina HiSeq 1500. Using fastp at Q25 and MiXCR, TCRdb reprocessed the public reads and kept productive beta chains. Identical CDR3 protein sequences are pooled into one entry, listed with their most common genes and DNA. The sample data list around 750,000 distinct CDR3 sequences, and 32% of these were observed just once. Clones ranked in the top ten supply roughly 12% of the sample. Interpreted using the paper, the treatment or condition label stands for: in vitro stimulation with specific CMV peptide epitopes to enrich CMV-specific T cells. The antigens these receptors bind are not known. The source material was cultured CD8+ T cells from PBMCs, sampled from culture after CMV antigen stimulation. These receptor sequences come from a human donor in good health (CMV status not recorded). Some clones in this sample may be carry-over from other donors' samples.

This clonotype was recorded many times. The chain carries TRBV4-1 and TRBJ1-3; D remains ambiguous. Germline-derived CDR1 and CDR2 are MGHRA and YSYEKL. The CDR3 contains 17 residues. Trimming left V 1 base short and J 0 bases short, with 13 bases between. The CDR3 protein is CASSQGLLPLSGNTIYF. In DNA form, the CDR3 reads TGCGCCAGCAGCCAAGGGTTACTACCACTCTCTGGAAACACCATATATTTT.

There are a few counts of this clonotype. V is TRBV7-9 and J is TRBJ1-6; maybe TRBD1 (6 bases). Germline V lookup: CDR1 SEHNR, CDR2 FQNEAQ (reference sequence). This CDR3 region has 16 residues. V lost 5 bases and J 4 bases, leaving 15 bases between the germline ends. The CDR3 reads CASSLTDSSYNSPLHF. CDR3 DNA sequence: TGTGCCAGCAGCCTGACGGACAGCAGTTATAATTCACCCCTCCACTTT. Full variable domain (remainder filled in from reference TRBV7-9 and TRBJ1-6): DTGVSQNPRHKITKRGQNVTFRCDPISEHNRLYWYRQTLGQGPEFLTYFQNEAQLEKSRLLSDRFSAERPKGSFSTLEIQRTEQGDSAMYLCASSLTDSSYNSPLHFGNGTRLTVT.

A single count supports this clonotype. In DNA, the CDR3 is TGTGCCAGCAGCTTAGTGGGCCACACAGATACGCAGTATTTT. Translating it yields CASSLVGHTDTQYF. The J gene is TRBJ2-3, the V gene TRBV7-9, with no clear D. The ends were cut back, 1 base at V and 2 bases at J, with 7 bases in the middle. This CDR3 is 14 amino acids long. The germline V gene encodes CDR1 SEHNR and CDR2 FQNEAQ (reference sequence).

V usage is TRBV7-4 and J usage is TRBJ2-1, with TRBD2 matching over 12 bases. Germline-derived CDR1 and CDR2 are SGHVT and SQSDAQ. After removal of 7 bases from V and 8 bases from J, the junction contained 12 bases not matched to a gene. This CDR3 is 16 amino acids long. The CDR3 DNA sequence: TGTGCCAGCACCCAACGCCTAGCGGGGGGGGGGGATGAGCAGTTCTTC. It codes for CASTQRLAGGGDEQFF.

This clonotype was observed a few times. Mismatch with germline at one junction end may stem from a read error. The chain has TRBV4-2 and TRBJ2-7; D not resolved. CDR3 length equals 15 residues. From germline, CDR1 is LGHNA and CDR2 YNFKEQ. The CDR3 is CASSQVDRSSDEQYF. CDR3 DNA: TGTGCCAGCAGCCAGGTGGACCGTAGCTCCGACGAGCAGTACTTC.

Ten or more counts support this clonotype. The chain uses TRBV7-8 and TRBJ1-2; D unresolved. The CDR3 extends over 13 amino acids. The ends were cut back, 2 bases at V and 7 bases at J, with 11 bases in the middle. Germline assignment: CDR1 SGHVS and CDR2 FQNEAQ. CDR3 sequence (DNA): TGTGCCAGCAGCTTAATAATACGGAGTGGCTACACCTTC. It encodes CASSLIIRSGYTF.

This sequence joins TRBV2 and TRBJ1-1, with 7 positions matching TRBD1. The CDR3 is 12 residues long. Trimming took 10 bases from V and 7 from J; bases not matched to a gene: 9. The germline V gene encodes CDR1 SNHLY and CDR2 FYNNEI. The CDR3 loop is CAITDRVFEAFF. For the CDR3, the DNA is TGTGCCATTACAGACAGGGTCTTTGAAGCTTTCTTT.

The chain employs TRBV28 and TRBJ2-7; a possible D gene is TRBD1 (6 bases). Germline V gene sequence: CDR1 MDHEN, CDR2 SYDVKM. Deletions cut 5 bases from V and 3 bases from J, with 11 bases between. CDR3 size: 13 residues. CDR3 protein: CASSNSGDYEQYV. DNA of the CDR3: TGTGCCAGCAGTAACTCAGGGGACTACGAGCAGTACGTC.

V gene TRBV9 combines with J gene TRBJ1-1; no firm D call. CDR1 is SGDLS, CDR2 YYNGEE, per germline. Trimming cost V 6 bases and J 3 bases, with 21 bases left between them. The CDR3 runs to 16 residues. CDR3 coding DNA: TGTGCCAGCAAAAGTTGGGCTGAGGCTACGTACACTGAAGCTTTCTTT. The encoded protein is CASKSWAEATYTEAFF.

This clonotype has only one observation. Germline and junction disagree at one end, which may indicate a read error. The rearrangement links TRBV27 to TRBJ1-1, with D unclear. Germline CDR1 is MNHEY and CDR2 is SMNVEV (reference sequence). The CDR3 is 15 amino acids. The CDR3 sequence: CANSPIVSDDTEAFF. The DNA for the CDR3 is TGTGCCAACAGTCCCATAGTCAGTGACGACACTGAAGCTTTCTTT.

The gene calls are TRBV5-4 and TRBJ1-4; the D is unclear. V shed 3 bases and J shed 0 bases, with 9 bases lying between them. The CDR3 has 15 amino acids. Germline CDR1 reads SGHNT; CDR2 reads YYREEE (reference sequence). CDR3 coding DNA: TGTGCCAGCAGCTATCTCCATGCAACTAATGAAAAACTGTTTTTT. It codes for CASSYLHATNEKLFF.

Here the CDR3 reads CSARANTGELFF. The CDR3 nucleotides are TGCAGTGCTAGAGCGAACACCGGGGAGCTGTTTTTT. The chain recombines TRBV20-1 with TRBJ2-2; unclear D gene. V lost 1 base and J lost 0, with 0 bases in between. Per the germline V gene, CDR1 is DFQATT and CDR2 is SNEGSKA (reference sequence). The CDR3 runs to 12 residues.

Of note for this clonotype: A read error is possible here, since a much larger clone lies one base away. V usage is TRBV7-8 and J usage is TRBJ2-2; 8 bases agree with TRBD1. This CDR3 contains 14 residues. Germline CDR1 and CDR2: SGHVS and FQNEAQ. The CDR3 reads CANSLVTGAEELFF. DNA for the CDR3: TGTGCCAACAGCTTAGTGACAGGGGCGGAGGAGCTGTTTTTT.

This clonotype was counted only a few times. V and J are TRBV20-1 and TRBJ1-2; D remains ambiguous. V dropped 0 bases and J dropped 4 bases, with 12 bases sitting between them. The CDR3 sequence is 14 residues long. Germline CDR1 reads DFQATT; CDR2 reads SNEGSKA (reference sequence). CDR3 coding DNA: TGCAGTGCTAGAGATCCAGGCAGAGGCTATGGCTACACCTTC. The encoded protein is CSARDPGRGYGYTF.

This clonotype was seen more than once but under ten times. The J gene is TRBJ1-5, the V gene TRBV9; TRBD1 agrees at 9 bases. After removal of 4 bases from V and 3 bases from J, the junction contained 8 bases not matched to a gene. In germline, CDR1 is SGDLS, CDR2 YYNGEE. The CDR3 contains 16 residues. The DNA for the CDR3 is TGTGCCAGCAGCACCGGGACAGGGAGGCCCAATCAGCCCCAGCATTTT. Amino acids: CASSTGTGRPNQPQHF.

This clonotype occurred once. The chain combines TRBV2 with TRBJ1-1, with a weak D call TRBD1 (5 bases). Per the germline V gene, CDR1 is SNHLY and CDR2 is FYNNEI. V lost 3 bases and J 5 bases, leaving 10 bases between the germline ends. The CDR3 runs 13 residues. CDR3: CASSEVGETEAFF. In DNA form, the CDR3 reads TGTGCCAGCAGTGAGGTGGGGGAGACTGAAGCTTTCTTT.

This clonotype showed up just once. A single base separates this from a much larger clone, so it may be a read error. No conserved phenylalanine or tryptophan ends this CDR3, so it is likely a read error. The V and J genes are TRBV12-3 or TRBV12-4 and TRBJ1-1; D might be TRBD1 (5 bases). V gave up 6 bases and J gave up 2 bases, with 13 bases separating them. The CDR3 has 14 amino acids. The CDR3 region is CASSPGGVNTEAFS. As DNA, the CDR3 is TGTGCCAGCAGCCCTGGGGGAGTAAACACTGAAGCTTTCTCT.

This clonotype was observed once. The V call is TRBV23-1, the J call TRBJ1-5; TRBD1 is a possible D gene (5 bases). TRBV23-1 is flagged as an ORF with uncertain function. Trimming pared 4 bases from V and 4 bases from J, leaving 17 bases between. This CDR3 contains 16 residues. The CDR3 protein is CASSLSRQYDNQPQHF. The CDR3 region has the DNA TGCGCCAGCAGTCTTTCAAGACAGTACGATAATCAGCCCCAGCATTTT.

This clonotype has only one observation. One junction end does not reproduce the germline sequence, and a read error may be involved. The chain couples TRBV6-1 to TRBJ1-4; D gene unclear. The CDR3 sequence is 15 residues long. Germline CDR1 MNHNS, CDR2 SASEGT. The CDR3 region is CANSEERASNEKLFF. CDR3 nucleotide sequence: TGTGCCAACAGTGAAGAAAGGGCTAGTAATGAAAAACTGTTTTTT.

V usage is TRBV27 and J usage is TRBJ2-1, with no clear D. The CDR3 runs 16 residues. The V end lost 8 bases, the J end lost 0 bases, and 17 bases lay between the germline ends. CDR1 is MNHEY, CDR2 SMNVEV, per germline (reference sequence). In nucleotides, the CDR3 is TGTGCCAGCTTTAGAGGTGGTTTAAGCTCCTACAATGAGCAGTTCTTC. The encoded protein is CASFRGGLSSYNEQFF.

The rearrangement links TRBV4-1 to TRBJ1-1; a possible D gene is TRBD1 (5 bases). CDR1 is MGHRA, CDR2 YSYEKL, per germline. The germline V and J ends were trimmed by 7 bases and 5 bases, with 11 bases remaining between them. This CDR3 is 12 amino acids long. CDR3 bases: TGCGCCAGCACGGGGGAGTCGACTGAAGCTTTCTTT. This gives the protein CASTGESTEAFF.

The CDR3 sequence: CASNRRGPTDTQYF. The DNA of the CDR3 is TGTGCCAGCAATAGGAGGGGGCCCACAGATACGCAGTATTTT. The chain links TRBV12-3 or TRBV12-4 to TRBJ2-3; D may be TRBD1 (7 bases). Trimming removed 7 bases from V and 2 bases from J, with 13 bases in between. The CDR3 has 14 amino acids.